This TCR beta chain was captured by sequencing in a study of blood T cell repertoires in COVID-19 (dated by TCRdb to about 2020). With respect to the entire study: The collaborator samples originated in the United States, Italy and Spain and spanned the acute and convalescent phases of COVID-19. Nearly every sample came with metadata listing a de-identified subject ID, COVID-19 status, age in years and sex. Subjects who had been exposed to COVID-19, were actively infected with it, or had recovered from it provided the deeply sampled blood TCRbeta repertoires that made up the dataset. The samples were drawn from two sources: the first 160 participants of the ongoing ImmuneRACE study, and over 1,000 subjects contributed by 6 global collaborators. The prospective study material was composed of cDNA or gDNA derived from T cells, B-cell-depleted T cells, or PBMCs. The repertoires were made available in a free public database intended to serve as a resource for research on the immune response to SARS-CoV-2. Where available, HLA class I and class II types were taken from metadata supplied by the sample provider and were not determined by assay-based typing.

The study at large found these results: How much clinical and demographic metadata was included differed by source and by participant, and the metadata was provided uncurated.

This clone has a single count. Its antigen is still unknown. Qualities for individual bases were not recorded, and no much larger clone is one base off. TCRbeta CDR3 regions were amplified from genomic DNA by means of the immunoSEQ Assay, a bias-controlled multiplex PCR. The source study handled its data this way. Within the assay, amplification of reference gene primers was used to estimate how many nucleated cells each sample contained. To quantify the absolute abundance of each unique TCRbeta CDR3 rearrangement, sequence reads were collapsed and filtered. For each sample, productive Simpson clonality was calculated as the square root of Simpson's diversity index over productive rearrangements. TCRdb stores this immuneACCESS table with in-frame sequences only. Part of the clones is absent; in the studies checked, under half of the shortfall reflects unresolved V genes, and no reason is known for the rest. The DNA gave D and trimming, while V, J and clone size come from that table. In this sample the table shows roughly 250,000 clones, 88% of which occur a single time. The ten largest clones represent 0.95% to 1.5% of the sample.

Participants in the prospective study were aged 18 to 89 years, lived in 20 to 30 United States geographic areas, and enrolled through a virtual design. In the prospective study, cohorts were assigned on the basis of participant-reported clinical history obtained from a screening survey and a study questionnaire. Mobile phlebotomists in the prospective study collected whole blood, serum and a nasopharyngeal or oropharyngeal swab from every participant. Prospective study participants could optionally give additional blood draws and questionnaires over a roughly 2-month period. Before DNA extraction, prospective study blood samples were shipped either frozen or at room temperature. V is pared back by 6 bases and J by 2 bases, with 13 bases lying between the germline termini. The CDR3 has 13 amino acids, counting the end cysteine and phenylalanine. Only CDR3 DNA remains: 39 bases, in frame from the first base. The germline V gene (reference sequence) specifies DFQATT as CDR1 and SNEGSKA as CDR2.

The TCR sequence derives from a woman aged 35 to 49 with acute COVID-19. In this chain, TRBV20-1 is recombined with TRBJ1-1; TRBD1 is a possible D gene, resting on 5 matching bases. The sample comprised PBMCs or T cells enriched from blood (not recorded which). The DNA reads TGCAGTGCCAGTTCCAGGGTCAACACTGAAGCTTTCTTT. This gives the protein CSASSRVNTEAFF.